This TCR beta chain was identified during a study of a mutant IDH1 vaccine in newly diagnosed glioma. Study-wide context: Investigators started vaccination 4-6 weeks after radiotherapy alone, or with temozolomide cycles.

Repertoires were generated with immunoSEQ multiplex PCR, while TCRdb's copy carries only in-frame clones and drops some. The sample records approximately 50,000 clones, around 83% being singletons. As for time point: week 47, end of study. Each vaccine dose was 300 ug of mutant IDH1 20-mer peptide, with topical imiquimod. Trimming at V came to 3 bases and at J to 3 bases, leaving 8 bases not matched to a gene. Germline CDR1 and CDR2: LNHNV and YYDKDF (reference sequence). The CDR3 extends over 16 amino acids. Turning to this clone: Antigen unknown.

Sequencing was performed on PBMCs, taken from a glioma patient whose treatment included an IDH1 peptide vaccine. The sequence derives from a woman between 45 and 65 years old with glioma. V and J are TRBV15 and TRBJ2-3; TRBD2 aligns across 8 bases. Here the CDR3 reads CATSRGGLGRTDTQYF. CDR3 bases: TGTGCCACCAGCAGGGGGGGACTAGGGAGGACAGATACGCAGTATTTT.